The 27 T cell receptor beta chains given below trace back to one sample, sequenced in a study of regulatory T cells in long-lasting Graves disease. Time point described: persistent/refractory GD, antithyroid drugs over 5 years with positive TRAb. The authors made the TCR library using RNA they extracted from PBMCs. Through Arm-PCR of CDR3 regions and iRepertoire HTBI primers, TCR beta libraries were built. MiXCR was run by TCRdb on the multiplex PCR reads, yielding one entry per CDR3 protein. The data show under 450,000 distinct CDR3 sequences, with roughly 23% seen just once and 28% held by the top ten. The sample here was peripheral blood mononuclear cells (PBMCs), taken when the disease was refractory, from a patient treated with antithyroid drugs. Receptor source: a woman between 40 and 50 years old with Graves disease.

This clonotype has a count of ten or more. The chain is built from TRBV29-1 and TRBJ2-4; 8 nucleotides agree with TRBD2. The length of the CDR3 is 14 residues. Germline values: CDR1 SQVTM, CDR2 ANQGSEA. Losses at the gene ends were 8 bases for V and 6 bases for J; bases not matched to a gene: 12. The CDR3 here is CSYTPGGPLNIQYF. As DNA, the CDR3 is TGCAGCTATACTCCGGGGGGGCCGTTAAACATTCAGTACTTC.

On this clonotype: A much larger clonotype is one base distant, so this may be a read error. The chain employs TRBV12-5 and TRBJ1-2; the D is unclear. Germline V gene lookup returns CDR1 LGHNT and CDR2 FRNRAP. Trimming removed 6 bases from V and 4 bases from J, with 27 bases in between. CDR3 size: 18 residues. CDR3 loop: CASGSSFAGLPALYGYTF. CDR3 bases: TGTGCTAGTGGGTCGTCTTTTGCTGGGCTCCCGGCCCTCTATGGCTACACCTTC.

About this clonotype: Being one base from a much bigger clone, this may be a read error. The CDR3 sequence: CASSQDRGGCTF. The CDR3 nucleotides read TGTGCCAGCAGCCAAGACAGGGGCGGCTGCACCTTC. This sequence joins TRBV14 and TRBJ1-2, with TRBD1 as a possible D gene (6 bases). This CDR3 has 12 residues. Germline V gene lookup returns CDR1 SGHDN and CDR2 FVKESK.

This clonotype has more than one count but fewer than ten. The chain links TRBV4-2 to TRBJ2-7; TRBD2 agrees at 15 bases. V shed 4 bases, J shed 6 bases, and the junction held 16 bases outside the gene matches. CDR1 and CDR2 from the germline V gene are LGHNA and YNFKEQ. This CDR3 spans 19 amino acids. CDR3 DNA: TGTGCCAGCAGCCCAAGTGCGGGGACTAGCGGGAGGAGGGTGGTCGAGCAGTACTTC. Its protein product is CASSPSAGTSGRRVVEQYF.

This chain links TRBV6-1 with TRBJ2-2; no firm D call. This CDR3 spans 11 amino acids. V was shortened by 1 base and J by 8 bases, with 2 bases between the two germline ends. Per germline, CDR1 MNHNS and CDR2 SASEGT. The CDR3 DNA sequence: TGTGCCAGCAGTGAAGGGGGGGAGCTGTTTTTT. Translating gives CASSEGGELFF.

This clonotype was seen a handful of times. The genes are TRBV9 and TRBJ1-1; possibly TRBD1 for D (5 bases). V lost 3 bases, J lost 5 bases, and 11 bases lay in between. CDR1 is SGDLS and CDR2 is YYNGEE in the germline V gene. The length of the CDR3 is 13 residues. CDR3 in amino acids: CASSDSGATEAFF. CDR3 in DNA: TGTGCCAGCAGCGATAGTGGGGCGACTGAAGCTTTCTTT.

There are a few counts of this clonotype. The chain uses TRBV11-3 and TRBJ2-1, with D possibly matching TRBD1 (6 bases). Trimming shortened V by 1 base and J by 7 bases, and 17 bases separated the two germline ends. This CDR3 contains 16 residues. Germline CDR1 reads SGHNT; CDR2 reads YENEEA. The CDR3 protein is CASSLGPGDPVNEQFF. The CDR3, as DNA: TGTGCCAGCAGCTTAGGGCCAGGGGATCCCGTTAATGAGCAGTTCTTC.

This clonotype was seen many times. The chain carries TRBV24-1 and TRBJ1-5, with D possibly being TRBD1 (6 bases). V lost 4 bases and J lost 0, with 12 bases in between. The germline V gene encodes CDR1 KGHDR and CDR2 SFDVKD. CDR3 length: 16 residues. The CDR3 DNA sequence: TGTGCCACCAGTGACCCGGACAGCTATAGCAATCAGCCCCAGCATTTT. It is translated as CATSDPDSYSNQPQHF.

The chain carries TRBV6-1 and TRBJ2-4; D possibly matches TRBD1 or TRBD2 (6 bases each). The CDR3 consists of 15 residues. Trimming removed 5 bases from V and 1 base from J, with 12 bases in between. Germline CDR1 and CDR2: MNHNS and SASEGT. The CDR3 DNA reads TGTGCCAGCAGTAAAGTGGGGGGCGCCAAAAACATTCAGTACTTC. This encodes CASSKVGGAKNIQYF.

Note on this clonotype: One base away lies a much larger clone, so this may be a sequencing read error. This chain joins TRBV3-1 and TRBJ2-7, with D perhaps assigned TRBD1 or TRBD2 (5 bases each). V shed 4 bases and J shed 2 bases, with 12 bases lying between them. This CDR3 is built from 14 residues. Germline V lookup: CDR1 LGHDT, CDR2 YNNKEL (reference sequence). The CDR3 coding sequence is TGTGCCAGCAGCCGAGTAGGGACGGCCTACGAGCAGTACTTC. It is translated as CASSRVGTAYEQYF.

This clonotype was counted at least ten times. The chain carries TRBV28 and TRBJ1-2; weak D call: TRBD1 (5 bases). The CDR3 loop spans 12 amino acids. Trimming removed 7 bases at V and 8 bases at J, with 14 bases between. Per the germline V gene, CDR1 is MDHEN and CDR2 is SYDVKM. This chain's CDR3 is CASKTNWGGYTF. The DNA for the CDR3 is TGTGCCAGCAAAACAAACTGGGGGGGCTACACCTTC.

This clonotype was counted only a few times. The chain has TRBV28 and TRBJ2-2, with 8 bases fitting TRBD1. V lost 2 bases and J lost 7; bases outside the gene matches: 6. The CDR3 runs 15 residues. The germline V gene encodes CDR1 MDHEN and CDR2 SYDVKM. The CDR3 reads CASSLLTGAGGELFF. The CDR3 DNA is TGTGCCAGCAGTTTACTGACAGGGGCCGGCGGGGAGCTGTTTTTT.

This clonotype was observed a few times. The chain has TRBV30 and TRBJ2-6, with a weak D call TRBD2 (6 bases). This CDR3 spans 15 amino acids. Germline CDR1 reads GTSNPN; CDR2 reads SVGIG (reference sequence). V lost 2 bases to trimming and J lost 4 bases, with 12 bases between them. The CDR3 DNA sequence: TGTGCCTGGAGTCCCCGGGGGTCGGGGGCCAACGTCCTGACTTTC. This encodes CAWSPRGSGANVLTF.

Many counts were recorded for this clonotype. V and J are TRBV28 and TRBJ2-5; TRBD1 or TRBD2 may be the D gene (5 bases each). The germline V and J ends were trimmed by 7 bases and 5 bases, with 14 bases remaining between them. The CDR3 has 13 amino acids. Per germline, CDR1 MDHEN and CDR2 SYDVKM. The CDR3 region is CASTPGPIETQYF. Written as DNA, the CDR3 is TGTGCCAGCACCCCGGGACCTATCGAGACCCAGTACTTC.

As for this clonotype: A much larger clone is a single base away; this may be a read error. The chain links TRBV20-1 to TRBJ2-7, with 8 bases that match TRBD1. CDR3 length: 14 amino acids. The germline V gene has CDR1 DFQATT and CDR2 SNEGSKA (reference sequence). The CDR3 coding sequence is TGCAGTGCCTCCTCCCCCGGACAGGGCTACGGGCAGTACTTC. It is translated as CSASSPGQGYGQYF.

This chain joins TRBV13 and TRBJ1-4; no firm D call. This CDR3 is 12 amino acids long. Between the trimmed V and J ends, which lost 5 bases and 4 bases, there was a span of 5 bases. The V gene's germline CDR1 is PRHDT and CDR2 FYEKMQ (reference sequence). Here the CDR3 reads CASSAFNEKLFF. The CDR3 DNA sequence: TGTGCCAGCAGCGCCTTTAATGAAAAACTGTTTTTT.

The V and J genes are TRBV7-3 and TRBJ1-2, with TRBD1 identical over 7 bases. V lost 2 bases and J lost 7; bases outside the gene matches: 10. Germline values: CDR1 SGHTA, CDR2 FQGTGA. The CDR3 runs to 15 residues. CDR3 protein: CASSLAPQGLSGYTF. The CDR3 DNA follows: TGTGCCAGCAGCTTAGCACCACAGGGGCTTAGTGGCTACACCTTC.

This clonotype appeared many times. The chain uses TRBV11-2 and TRBJ2-5, with 8 nucleotides matching TRBD2. Germline-derived CDR1 and CDR2 are SGHAT and FQNNGV. The CDR3 runs 19 residues. Trimming cost V 5 bases and J 1 base; bases outside gene matches: 18. The CDR3 loop reads CASSPDPLSGREAQETQYF. The CDR3 DNA reads TGTGCCAGCAGCCCCGATCCGCTCTCCGGGCGGGAGGCCCAAGAGACCCAGTACTTC. The full variable domain, with the rest looked up from reference TRBV11-2 and TRBJ2-5, is EAGVAQSPRYKIIEKRQSVAFWCNPISGHATLYWYQQILGQGPKLLIQFQNNGVVDDSQLPKDRFSAERLKGVDSTLKIQPAKLEDSAVYLCASSPDPLSGREAQETQYFGPGTRLLVL.

The V gene is TRBV29-1, the J gene TRBJ2-1; D is unresolved. CDR3 length: 12 residues. V lost 3 bases and J lost 7, with 10 bases in between. Per germline, CDR1 SQVTM and CDR2 ANQGSEA. The CDR3 spells CSVDGPTNEQFF. CDR3 in DNA: TGCAGCGTTGACGGACCCACTAATGAGCAGTTCTTC.

The sample holds many counts of this clonotype. V and J are TRBV27 and TRBJ1-5; 7 bases align to TRBD1. The ends lost 5 bases at V and 3 bases at J; junction bases unmatched: 10. CDR3 length: 16 residues. The germline CDR1 and CDR2 sequences are MNHEY and SMNVEV (reference sequence). The CDR3 DNA is TGTGCCAGCAGTCCCTGGGCAGGGGGTAACAATCAGCCCCAGCATTTT. It translates to CASSPWAGGNNQPQHF.

This clonotype was observed many times. The chain uses TRBV28 and TRBJ1-1, with 8 bases aligning to TRBD1. Losses at the gene ends were 3 bases for V and 10 bases for J; bases not matched to a gene: 10. This CDR3 is built from 14 residues. Germline lookup yields CDR1 MDHEN and CDR2 SYDVKM. The CDR3 DNA follows: TGTGCCAGCAGTTTTACAGGGGGGTCACCGGGAGCTTTCTTT. Amino acid sequence: CASSFTGGSPGAFF.

Regarding this clonotype: A much larger clone is a single base away; this may be a read error. V gene TRBV28 combines with J gene TRBJ1-6; D is ambiguous. The CDR3 is 15 residues long. Germline V gene data show CDR1 as MDHEN and CDR2 as SYDVKM. CDR3 sequence: CASKGPGIVNSPFHF. The DNA of the CDR3 is TGTGCCAGCAAAGGCCCGGGGATCGTAAATTCACCCTTCCACTTT.

Ten or more counts support this clonotype. The chain combines TRBV5-6 with TRBJ2-7, with 11 bases identical to TRBD2. Germline V lookup: CDR1 SGHDT, CDR2 YYEEEE. CDR3 length: 14 residues. J was trimmed by 5 bases and V by 4 bases; bases with no gene match: 5. The CDR3 reads CASSPGLAVDEQYF. CDR3 nucleotides: TGTGCCAGCAGCCCGGGACTAGCGGTTGACGAGCAGTACTTC.

The V call is TRBV29-1, the J call TRBJ2-1; 7 positions match TRBD2. The CDR3 is 15 residues long. Germline V lookup: CDR1 SQVTM, CDR2 ANQGSEA. Here the CDR3 reads CSARDEASGYNEQFF. The CDR3 coding sequence is TGCAGTGCTAGAGATGAGGCTAGCGGATACAATGAGCAGTTCTTC.

This clonotype was recorded at least ten times. The rearrangement joins TRBV7-9 to TRBJ2-7, with 7 bases fitting TRBD1. The CDR3 consists of 14 residues. Germline V gene lookup returns CDR1 SEHNR and CDR2 FQNEAQ (reference sequence). Trimming removed 5 bases from V and 5 bases from J; junction bases left unmatched: 9. In DNA form, the CDR3 reads TGTGCCAGCAGCACCCAGGGACAGATTAACGAGCAGTACTTC. Its translation: CASSTQGQINEQYF. Based on the CDR3 plus reference TRBV7-9 and TRBJ2-7, the full variable domain is DTGVSQNPRHKITKRGQNVTFRCDPISEHNRLYWYRQTLGQGPEFLTYFQNEAQLEKSRLLSDRFSAERPKGSFSTLEIQRTEQGDSAMYLCASSTQGQINEQYFGPGTRLTVT.

This chain joins TRBV7-2 and TRBJ2-7, with 8 bases identical to TRBD2. Per the germline V gene, CDR1 is SGHTA and CDR2 is FQGNSA. The ends lost 5 bases at V and 8 bases at J; junction bases unmatched: 8. The CDR3 is 13 residues long. The CDR3 sequence is CASSHGRAQQQYF. In nucleotides, the CDR3 is TGTGCCAGCAGCCACGGGAGGGCCCAGCAGCAGTACTTC.

V gene TRBV14 combines with J gene TRBJ1-3; D not certain. Trimming removed 5 bases at V and 0 bases at J, with 8 bases between. Germline lookup yields CDR1 SGHDN and CDR2 FVKESK. The CDR3 is 14 residues long. For the CDR3, the DNA is TGTGCCAGCAGCTTGAGATTCTCTGGAAACACCATATATTTT. Its translation: CASSLRFSGNTIYF.